The clone carrying this TCR beta chain has a count of ten or more. The data stem from a study of response to subunit inactivated influenza vaccine. CDR3 length: 12 residues. V dropped 6 bases and J dropped 5 bases, with 7 bases sitting between them. TCRdb used MiXCR to reprocess the RT-PCR reads, holding one entry per CDR3 protein. There are a few hundred thousand distinct CDR3 sequences in the sample; 11% occur only once, and 9.5% to 12% lies in the top ten. This same sample was also part of a study on T cells expressing NK-cell markers. That investigation notes: 5'RACE template switching built TCR beta cDNA with unique molecular identifiers.

J is TRBJ2-2 and V is TRBV12-3 or TRBV12-4; D gene uncertain. Sample: PBMCs from blood, taken on the day of vaccination. The receptor comes from a man aged 45-65 years who received an inactivated influenza vaccine. CDR3 sequence: CASSQRTGELFF. The DNA for the CDR3 is TGTGCCAGCAGCCAGAGGACCGGGGAGCTGTTTTTT.